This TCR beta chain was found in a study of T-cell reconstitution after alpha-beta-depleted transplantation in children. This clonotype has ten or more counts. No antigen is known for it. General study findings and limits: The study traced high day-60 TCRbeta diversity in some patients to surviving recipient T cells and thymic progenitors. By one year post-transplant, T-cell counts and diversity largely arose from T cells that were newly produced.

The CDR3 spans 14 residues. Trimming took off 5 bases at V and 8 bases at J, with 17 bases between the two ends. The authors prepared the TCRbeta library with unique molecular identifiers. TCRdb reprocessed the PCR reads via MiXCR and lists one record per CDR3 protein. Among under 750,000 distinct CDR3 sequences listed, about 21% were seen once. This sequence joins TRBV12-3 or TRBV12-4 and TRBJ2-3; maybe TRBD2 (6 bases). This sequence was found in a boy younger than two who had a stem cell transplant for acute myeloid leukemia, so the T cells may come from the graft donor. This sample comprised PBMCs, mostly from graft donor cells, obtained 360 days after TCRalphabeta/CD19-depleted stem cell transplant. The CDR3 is CASSPRLVAATQYF. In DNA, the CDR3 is TGTGCCAGCAGTCCACGACTAGTTGCGGCTACGCAGTATTTT.